These 14 T cell receptor beta chains were all obtained from the same sample, sequenced in a study of shared clonotypes between healthy human individuals. Method: immunoSEQ multiplex PCR; TCRdb's copy keeps in-frame clones and lacks some. In the table there are fewer than 1.4 million clones, 75% to 85% of which are singletons. The sample consisted of memory CD4+ T cells from PBMCs. Subset of the sample: CD45RA-negative fraction. The receptors were sampled from a man between 18 and 35 years old in good health. Some clones in this sample may be carry-over from other donors' samples.

The chain has TRBV19 and TRBJ2-5, with D perhaps matching TRBD1 or TRBD2 (5 bases each). Between the trimmed V and J ends, which lost 3 bases and 4 bases, there was a span of 12 bases. Germline V CDR1 and CDR2: LNHDA, SQIVND (reference sequence). There are 14 residues in the CDR3. The CDR3 DNA follows: TGTGCCAGTAGTATTGTGGGGGAAGGAGAGACCCAGTACTTC. Translation: CASSIVGEGETQYF.

Turning to this clone: Germline is not matched at one junction end, which may reflect a read error. V usage is TRBV10-1 and J usage is TRBJ2-7; the D is unclear. The CDR3 length is 13 residues. Germline CDR1 and CDR2: WNHNN and SYGVQD (reference sequence). CDR3 region: CASSESGSYEQHF. CDR3 in DNA: TGCGCCAGCAGTGAGTCCGGCAGCTACGAGCAGCACTTC.

The rearrangement uses TRBV18 and TRBJ2-5, with D possibly matching TRBD2 (6 bases). This CDR3 has 16 amino acids. Trimming shortened V by 6 bases and J by 2 bases, and 19 bases separated the two germline ends. Germline V gene data show CDR1 as KGHSH and CDR2 as LQKENI. The CDR3 protein is CASSLQQAGIQETQYF. Written as DNA, the CDR3 is TGTGCCAGCTCTCTGCAACAGGCGGGGATACAAGAGACCCAGTACTTC.

Only one count was recorded for this clone. The rearrangement links TRBV9 to TRBJ2-2; D remains ambiguous. Germline V gene lookup returns CDR1 SGDLS and CDR2 YYNGEE. The CDR3 runs 14 residues. Between the trimmed V and J ends, which lost 1 base and 4 bases, there was a span of 8 bases. CDR3 sequence: CASSVNTGTGELFF. Here the CDR3 DNA reads TGTGCCAGCAGCGTAAACACGGGCACCGGGGAGCTGTTTTTT.

The chain is built from TRBV28 and TRBJ1-1; no clear D. From germline, CDR1 is MDHEN and CDR2 SYDVKM. Trimming removed 2 bases at V and 5 bases at J, with 12 bases between. The length of the CDR3 is 14 residues. Here the CDR3 reads CASSLSGRKTEAFF. CDR3 sequence (DNA): TGTGCCAGCAGTTTAAGTGGTAGGAAAACTGAAGCTTTCTTT.

The chain couples TRBV20-1 to TRBJ2-7; D unclear. V was clipped by 2 bases and J by 6 bases, with 8 bases between them. CDR3 length equals 11 residues. Germline V gives CDR1 DFQATT, CDR2 SNEGSKA (reference sequence). The CDR3 protein is CSARYLSEQYF. CDR3 nucleotides: TGCAGTGCTAGATACCTGTCCGAGCAGTACTTC.

This clone has at least ten counts. In DNA form, the CDR3 reads TGTGCCAGCAGTCCCCTCAGGGGACTCGGCTCCGAGCAGTACTTC. Translation gives CASSPLRGLGSEQYF. The chain carries TRBV28 and TRBJ2-7; D assignment may be TRBD1 or TRBD2 (6 bases each). V lost 5 bases and J lost 6, with 20 bases in between. From germline, CDR1 is MDHEN and CDR2 SYDVKM. This CDR3 is built from 15 residues.

The V gene is TRBV28, the J gene TRBJ1-3; D gene uncertain. The CDR3 runs to 15 residues. V dropped 8 bases and J dropped 1 base, with 15 bases sitting between them. CDR1 and CDR2 from the germline V gene are MDHEN and SYDVKM. The CDR3 sequence is CASSLQWGSGNTIYF. CDR3 nucleotide sequence: TGTGCCAGCTCCTTACAGTGGGGTTCTGGAAACACCATATATTTT.

This clone was found once. V is TRBV28 and J is TRBJ1-2, with D tentatively TRBD1 (5 bases). CDR1 is MDHEN, CDR2 SYDVKM, per germline. Trimming left V 3 bases short and J 7 bases short, with 12 bases between. The CDR3 sequence is 13 residues long. The CDR3 protein is CASSFQGASGYTF. For the CDR3, the DNA is TGTGCCAGCAGTTTTCAAGGGGCGAGTGGCTACACCTTC.

V gene TRBV7-9 combines with J gene TRBJ1-5; D is unresolved. The CDR3 runs 12 residues. The V end lost 5 bases, the J end lost 4 bases, and 6 bases lay between the germline ends. Germline CDR1 is SEHNR and CDR2 is FQNEAQ (reference sequence). CDR3 amino acids: CASSPDNQPQHF. In DNA form, the CDR3 reads TGTGCCAGCAGCCCCGATAATCAGCCCCAGCATTTT.

The CDR3 coding sequence is TGTGCCAGCAGTGAGGGTATAGGGGCGATTTCAACTAATGAAAAACTGTTTTTT. Its translation is CASSEGIGAISTNEKLFF. The V call is TRBV6-1, the J call TRBJ1-4; the D gene is possibly TRBD1 (5 bases). V was cut by 3 bases and J by 0 bases, with 17 bases left in between. This CDR3 has 18 amino acids. From germline, CDR1 is MNHNS and CDR2 SASEGT.

The chain couples TRBV9 to TRBJ1-2; D is uncertain. From germline, CDR1 is SGDLS and CDR2 YYNGEE. This CDR3 has 12 residues. The germline V and J ends were trimmed by 4 bases and 7 bases, with 11 bases remaining between them. The CDR3 reads CASSPLPGGYTF. CDR3 coding DNA: TGTGCCAGCAGCCCTCTCCCGGGTGGCTACACCTTC.

This clone was seen just once. The chain recombines TRBV5-1 with TRBJ2-7; D not resolved. The length of the CDR3 is 12 residues. Germline V gene data show CDR1 as SGHRS and CDR2 as YFSETQ. V lost 1 base and J lost 5, with 7 bases in between. For the CDR3, the DNA is TGCGCCAGCAGCTTGTGGGAAAACGAGCAGTACTTC. Its translation: CASSLWENEQYF.

The rearrangement links TRBV30 to TRBJ2-2; a weak D match, TRBD2 (6 bases). V was cut by 0 bases and J by 11 bases, with 10 bases left in between. Germline V gene sequence: CDR1 GTSNPN, CDR2 SVGIG (reference sequence). This CDR3 has 12 residues. The DNA of the CDR3 is TGTGCCTGGAGTGTCGGGGACTTCGAGCTGTTTTTT. This gives the protein CAWSVGDFELFF.